What follows are 25 T cell receptor beta chains derived from one specimen sequenced in a study of CD8 T cells in Susac syndrome (dated by TCRdb to between 2019 and 2020). Receptor libraries were prepared by the immunoSEQ multiplex PCR assay. RNA was extracted with the RNeasy kit and roughly 0.5 to 1 ug was reverse transcribed using random hexamers. Through fastp at Q25 and MiXCR, TCRdb rebuilt clones from the public reads, retaining in-frame beta chains. Identical CDR3 protein sequences are pooled into one entry, listed with their most common genes and DNA. Counted in this sample were some 200,000 distinct CDR3 sequences; about 95% of them appeared once. The leading ten clones occupy 0.093% of the sample. The sequencing sample was made of CD4+ T cells from PBMCs. The receptors come from a human donor with multiple sclerosis.

The chain carries TRBV9 and TRBJ2-1; D remains unclear. The CDR3 runs 13 residues. Trimming shortened V by 4 bases and J by 2 bases, and 7 bases separated the two germline ends. Germline CDR1 SGDLS, CDR2 YYNGEE. CDR3 DNA sequence: TGTGCCAGCAGCCCCCGGCCCTACAATGAGCAGTTCTTC. Translating it yields CASSPRPYNEQFF.

The rearrangement joins TRBV30 to TRBJ1-1, with D possibly TRBD1 on 6 matching bases. CDR1 is GTSNPN, CDR2 SVGIG, per germline (reference sequence). The V end was cut by 5 bases, the J end by 4 bases, with 14 bases between. This CDR3 has 13 amino acids. This CDR3 is CAWCRGPITEAFF. The CDR3 region has the DNA TGTGCCTGGTGTCGGGGGCCGATCACTGAAGCTTTCTTT.

The CDR3 DNA follows: TGTGCCACCAGACAGGGAAGGAATCAGCCCCAGCATTTT. Protein sequence: CATRQGRNQPQHF. The chain employs TRBV6-1 and TRBJ1-5, with TRBD1 matching 7 bases. The junction had 7 bases not matched to a gene; V was cut back by 10 bases and J by 4 bases. Germline CDR1 MNHNS, CDR2 SASEGT. The CDR3 contains 13 residues.

The gene calls are TRBV28 and TRBJ2-1, with 9 bases lining up with TRBD1. With V trimmed by 5 bases and J by 9 bases, 8 bases remained unmatched. CDR1 and CDR2 from the germline V gene are MDHEN and SYDVKM. The CDR3 is 14 residues long. The CDR3 nucleotides read TGTGCCAGCAGTCTACCACAGGGGGCGAGTGAGCAGTTCTTC. Protein sequence: CASSLPQGASEQFF.

The rearrangement links TRBV10-3 to TRBJ2-5, with D uncertain. The CDR3 sequence is 12 residues long. Germline V gene data show CDR1 as ENHRY and CDR2 as SYGVKD. The ends were cut back, 1 base at V and 4 bases at J, with 4 bases in the middle. CDR3 in amino acids: CAISEFRETQYF. DNA for the CDR3: TGTGCCATCAGTGAGTTTCGAGAGACCCAGTACTTC.

The chain uses TRBV12-3 or TRBV12-4 and TRBJ1-1; D unresolved. The CDR3 has 12 residues. The germline V and J ends were trimmed by 7 bases and 0 bases, with 6 bases remaining between them. The CDR3 here is CASNRLNTEAFF. CDR3 nucleotides: TGTGCCAGCAACCGGCTGAACACTGAAGCTTTCTTT.

V usage is TRBV9 and J usage is TRBJ2-5; 10 bases line up with TRBD1. CDR1 is SGDLS and CDR2 is YYNGEE in the germline V gene. With V trimmed by 0 bases and J by 5 bases, 10 bases remained unmatched. This CDR3 has 17 amino acids. The CDR3 spells CASSVGTRTGGRETQYF. The CDR3 region has the DNA TGTGCCAGCAGCGTAGGGACCCGGACAGGGGGAAGGGAGACCCAGTACTTC. Using reference TRBV9 and TRBJ2-5 for the parts outside the CDR3, the full variable domain is DSGVTQTPKHLITATGQRVTLRCSPRSGDLSVYWYQQSLDQGLQFLIQYYNGEERAKGNILERFSAQQFPDLHSELNLSSLELGDSALYFCASSVGTRTGGRETQYFGPGTRLLVL.

The gene calls are TRBV27 and TRBJ2-1; D gene uncertain. In germline, CDR1 is MNHEY, CDR2 SMNVEV (reference sequence). Trimming pared 3 bases from V and 5 bases from J, leaving 14 bases between. This CDR3 region has 15 residues. CDR3 bases: TGTGCCAGCAGTTTTTTGAGTCGACGGAACAATGAGCAGTTCTTC. Translation: CASSFLSRRNNEQFF.

V gene TRBV4-1 combines with J gene TRBJ2-1; perhaps TRBD2 as D (6 bases). The CDR3 is 17 residues long. V lost 0 bases and J lost 0, with 12 bases in between. The germline V gene has CDR1 MGHRA and CDR2 YSYEKL. CDR3 amino acids: CASSQDWTTVSYNEQFF. CDR3 nucleotide sequence: TGCGCCAGCAGCCAAGATTGGACTACTGTCTCCTACAATGAGCAGTTCTTC.

The V and J genes are TRBV30 and TRBJ2-4; unclear D gene. The CDR3 is made up of 13 amino acids. Germline V gene data show CDR1 as GTSNPN and CDR2 as SVGIG (reference sequence). V was shortened by 0 bases and J by 7 bases, with 10 bases between the two germline ends. CDR3 loop: CAWSVMAVNIQYF. CDR3 nucleotide sequence: TGTGCCTGGAGTGTAATGGCCGTCAACATTCAGTACTTC.

The rearrangement uses TRBV7-8 and TRBJ1-5; D not certain. This CDR3 is 15 amino acids long. Germline V CDR1 and CDR2: SGHVS, FQNEAQ. V gave up 5 bases and J gave up 6 bases, with 17 bases separating them. CDR3 region: CASSPGLAVGQPQHF. The CDR3 DNA follows: TGTGCCAGCAGCCCGGGGTTGGCTGTGGGTCAGCCCCAGCATTTT.

The V call is TRBV9, the J call TRBJ2-3; D not certain. Germline CDR1 and CDR2: SGDLS and YYNGEE. Trimming removed 1 base from V and 4 bases from J, with 13 bases in between. This CDR3 region has 15 residues. CDR3 protein: CASSVSPSEPDTQYF. In DNA form, the CDR3 reads TGTGCCAGCAGCGTAAGCCCTTCAGAGCCAGATACGCAGTATTTT.

This clonotype came up once. The V and J genes are TRBV12-3 or TRBV12-4 and TRBJ1-1; D unclear. The CDR3 runs 12 residues. With 0 bases removed from V and 11 bases from J, the gap between germline ends came to 10 bases. CDR3 in DNA: TGTGCCAGCAGTTTAGCGCTAGTTAGTGCTTTCTTT. Its translation is CASSLALVSAFF.

The gene calls are TRBV15 and TRBJ2-3; D unclear. Trimming left V 0 bases short and J 7 bases short, with 5 bases between. The germline gives CDR1 LNHNV, CDR2 YYDKDF (reference sequence). The CDR3 sequence is 12 residues long. The DNA for the CDR3 is TGTGCCACCAGCAGAGATACGAATACGCAGTATTTT. Its translation: CATSRDTNTQYF.

This sequence joins TRBV10-1 and TRBJ2-7, with 10 bases that match TRBD1. V gave up 4 bases and J gave up 4 bases; unmatched junction bases: 7. Germline CDR1 WNHNN, CDR2 SYGVQD (reference sequence). CDR3 length: 15 residues. This CDR3 is CASSALGQGEYEQYF. The CDR3, as DNA: TGCGCCAGCAGTGCGTTAGGACAGGGGGAATACGAGCAGTACTTC.

V usage is TRBV2 and J usage is TRBJ1-5, with a tentative D call TRBD1 (5 bases). This CDR3 has 17 amino acids. Looked up from germline, CDR1 is SNHLY and CDR2 is FYNNEI. V lost 2 bases to trimming and J lost 7 bases, with 21 bases between them. This CDR3 is CASSEFGGQVYGQPQHF. CDR3 nucleotide sequence: TGTGCCAGCAGTGAATTCGGGGGTCAGGTCTATGGCCAGCCCCAGCATTTT.

This clonotype was seen only a few times. The chain carries TRBV30 and TRBJ1-6, with a tentative D call TRBD1 (5 bases). The CDR3 contains 13 residues. V was shortened by 4 bases and J by 6 bases, with 10 bases between the two germline ends. The germline V gene has CDR1 GTSNPN and CDR2 SVGIG (reference sequence). DNA for the CDR3: TGTGCCTGGAAGGGACTCCCTAATTCACCCCTCCACTTT. Translation gives CAWKGLPNSPLHF.

The chain uses TRBV20-1 and TRBJ2-7, with TRBD2 as a possible D gene (6 bases). The CDR3 totals 11 residues. Germline V gene sequence: CDR1 DFQATT, CDR2 SNEGSKA (reference sequence). V shed 7 bases and J shed 1 base, with 8 bases lying between them. The CDR3, as DNA: TGCAGTGGACTAGGGTCCTACGAGCAGTACTTC. Amino acid sequence: CSGLGSYEQYF.

The CDR3 reads CASSEFQAGIETQYF. DNA of the CDR3: TGTGCCAGCAGTGAATTCCAGGCCGGGATTGAGACCCAGTACTTC. The chain employs TRBV25-1 and TRBJ2-5, with D perhaps TRBD2 (5 bases). The CDR3 covers 15 residues. V lost 1 base and J lost 5, with 14 bases in between. Per the germline V gene, CDR1 is MGHDK and CDR2 is SYGVNS.

The rearrangement uses TRBV29-1 and TRBJ1-1; perhaps TRBD1 as D (6 bases). Germline CDR1 SQVTM, CDR2 ANQGSEA. The V and J ends lost 6 bases and 8 bases respectively, with 13 bases between them. The CDR3 runs to 11 residues. DNA of the CDR3: TGCAGCGTCGCAGGGGTTGCCGAAGCTTTCTTT. Its translation is CSVAGVAEAFF. The full variable domain, completed using reference TRBV29-1 and TRBJ1-1, is SAVISQKPSRDICQRGTSLTIQCQVDSQVTMMFWYRQQPGQSLTLIATANQGSEATYESGFVIDKFPISRPNLTFSTLTVSNMSPEDSSIYLCSVAGVAEAFFGQGTRLTVV.

The V call is TRBV6-1, the J call TRBJ2-5; D perhaps matches TRBD1 (5 bases). The CDR3 runs to 12 residues. Germline values: CDR1 MNHNS, CDR2 SASEGT. With 8 bases removed from V and 1 base from J, the gap between germline ends came to 8 bases. The CDR3 nucleotides are TGTGCCAGCCGACAGAGCCAAGAGACCCAGTACTTC. It specifies CASRQSQETQYF.

V gene TRBV14 combines with J gene TRBJ2-5; D could derive from TRBD1 or TRBD2 (5 bases each). V shed 7 bases and J shed 4 bases, with 16 bases lying between them. CDR3 size: 14 residues. Germline assignment: CDR1 SGHDN and CDR2 FVKESK. The CDR3 DNA reads as TGTGCCAGCATCCCCCCGGGACCACGAGAGACCCAGTACTTC. As protein: CASIPPGPRETQYF.

The V gene is TRBV20-1, the J gene TRBJ2-6, with D possibly being TRBD2 (7 bases). Deletions cut 2 bases from V and 1 base from J, with 15 bases between. The CDR3 loop spans 17 amino acids. CDR1 DFQATT and CDR2 SNEGSKA come from the germline V gene (reference sequence). CDR3 sequence (DNA): TGCAGTGCTAGAAGGGGGGGAGTAGGATCTGGGGCCAACGTCCTGACTTTC. Its translation: CSARRGGVGSGANVLTF.

The chain couples TRBV29-1 to TRBJ1-3, with D possibly being TRBD1 (6 bases). The germline V gene encodes CDR1 SQVTM and CDR2 ANQGSEA. The CDR3 consists of 15 residues. Trimming stripped 4 bases from V and 2 bases from J, with 15 bases between. CDR3: CSVGPRGGTGNTIYF. Here the CDR3 DNA reads TGCAGCGTTGGCCCCAGGGGTGGCACTGGAAACACCATATATTTT.

The chain carries TRBV20-1 and TRBJ2-3, with D perhaps TRBD1 (5 bases). Deletions cut 2 bases from V and 2 bases from J, with 17 bases between. Germline V gene data show CDR1 as DFQATT and CDR2 as SNEGSKA (reference sequence). This CDR3 comprises 16 residues. This CDR3 reads CSARREGRVLTDTQYF. DNA of the CDR3: TGCAGTGCTAGAAGGGAAGGCAGGGTTCTCACAGATACGCAGTATTTT.